Following are 12 T cell receptor beta chains from one sample sequenced in a study of naive and memory T cell subsets (dated by TCRdb to between 2016 and 2019). General study outcomes and caveats: A few larger clonotypes were found in naive repertoires, especially CD8, and these larger clonotypes were possibly memory cells re-expressing CD45RA.

Libraries were built with UMI-ligation and nested PCR. Instrument on record: Illumina MiSeq. The beta constant-region primer was an equimolar mix of two oligonucleotides covering both TRBC1 and TRBC2. The ligated cDNA went through four rounds of PCR with nested alpha and beta constant-region primers together with the SP2 primer. The public reads were reanalyzed by TCRdb: fastp trimming at Q25, MiXCR alignment, in-frame beta chains only. Duplicate CDR3 protein sequences are folded into a single record with the most common DNA and genes. This sample is represented by approximately 150,000 distinct CDR3 sequences; approximately 20% of them were singletons. Together, the top ten hold roughly 0.68% of the sample. These TCRs' antigens remain unknown. The sample comprised naive CD8+ T cells from blood. Reading the label with the study, this specimen's cell subset or site is: naive T cells, CD45RA high CD27+. The receptors originated from a human donor in good health.

This clonotype was seen a handful of times. The J gene is TRBJ1-1, the V gene TRBV28; no definite D call. Trimming left V 5 bases short and J 3 bases short, with 7 bases between. The germline V gene encodes CDR1 MDHEN and CDR2 SYDVKM. The CDR3 contains 12 residues. This CDR3 reads CASSEDDTEAFF. CDR3 DNA sequence: TGTGCCAGCAGTGAAGATGACACTGAAGCTTTCTTT. The whole variable domain, remainder taken from reference TRBV28 and TRBJ1-1, is DVKVTQSSRYLVKRTGEKVFLECVQDMDHENMFWYRQDPGLGLRLIYFSYDVKMKEKGDIPEGYSVSREKKERFSLILESASTNQTSMYLCASSEDDTEAFFGQGTRLTVV.

V is TRBV5-1 and J is TRBJ1-1, with D perhaps matching TRBD1 (5 bases). The CDR3 sequence is 14 residues long. Trimming took off 5 bases at V and 5 bases at J, with 16 bases between the two ends. The germline CDR1 and CDR2 sequences are SGHRS and YFSETQ. The CDR3 DNA follows: TGCGCCAGCAGGCCGTGGGTTGGGGCGACTGAAGCTTTCTTT. Residues: CASRPWVGATEAFF.

V gene TRBV6-1 combines with J gene TRBJ1-2, with D possibly TRBD1 on 5 matching bases. The ends were cut back, 2 bases at V and 0 bases at J, with 13 bases in the middle. The CDR3 is made up of 16 amino acids. Per the germline V gene, CDR1 is MNHNS and CDR2 is SASEGT. The CDR3 region is CASSELTVSANYGYTF. CDR3 DNA: TGTGCCAGCAGTGAACTGACAGTTTCAGCTAACTATGGCTACACCTTC.

This clonotype has ten or more counts. As DNA, the CDR3 is TGTGCCAGCTCACCCGACAGTTCCTACGAGCAGTACTTC. Translation: CASSPDSSYEQYF. The rearrangement uses TRBV18 and TRBJ2-7; maybe TRBD1 (5 bases). Trimming cost V 3 bases and J 1 base, with 7 bases left between them. Germline CDR1 reads KGHSH; CDR2 reads LQKENI. The CDR3 spans 13 residues.

This clonotype was observed a handful of times. The chain combines TRBV5-6 with TRBJ2-5; D might be TRBD2 (5 bases). Germline V gene data show CDR1 as SGHDT and CDR2 as YYEEEE. This CDR3 contains 13 residues. Trimming shortened V by 2 bases and J by 4 bases, and 9 bases separated the two germline ends. The CDR3 region is CASSFHRGETQYF. For the CDR3, the DNA is TGTGCCAGCAGCTTTCATCGGGGAGAGACCCAGTACTTC.

The CDR3 spells CSVGTGTGGLQPQHF. DNA for the CDR3: TGCAGCGTTGGAACCGGGACAGGGGGCTTACAGCCCCAGCATTTT. The V and J genes are TRBV29-1 and TRBJ1-5, with 12 bases that match TRBD1. This CDR3 region has 15 residues. Unmatched junction bases numbered 8, after V lost 4 bases and J lost 7 bases. CDR1 and CDR2 from the germline V gene are SQVTM and ANQGSEA.

The chain joins TRBV27 to TRBJ2-1; D not resolved. The CDR3 loop spans 16 amino acids. Germline V gene sequence: CDR1 MNHEY, CDR2 SMNVEV (reference sequence). V was shortened by 0 bases and J by 0 bases, with 9 bases between the two germline ends. The CDR3 here is CASSLSGGFSYNEQFF. DNA of the CDR3: TGTGCCAGCAGTTTATCGGGCGGCTTCTCCTACAATGAGCAGTTCTTC.

This chain connects TRBV29-1 to TRBJ2-7; D not certain. CDR1 and CDR2 (germline): SQVTM, ANQGSEA. With 5 bases removed from V and 7 bases from J, the gap between germline ends came to 18 bases. CDR3 length: 13 amino acids. In nucleotides, the CDR3 is TGCAGCGTTTTACCAGAGCCTCCTCGGGAGCAGTACTTC. Protein sequence: CSVLPEPPREQYF.

The V gene is TRBV28, the J gene TRBJ2-2; possibly TRBD1 or TRBD2 for D (5 bases each). Per germline, CDR1 MDHEN and CDR2 SYDVKM. This CDR3 has 16 amino acids. Deletions cut 7 bases from V and 1 base from J, with 16 bases between. DNA for the CDR3: TGTGCCAGCAAACCTCCGGGACGAGAGAACACCGGGGAGCTGTTTTTT. Translated, it gives CASKPPGRENTGELFF.

This clonotype was detected a few times. The chain employs TRBV6-2 or TRBV6-3 and TRBJ2-1, with D perhaps TRBD1 (6 bases). CDR3 size: 17 residues. With 2 bases removed from V and 0 bases from J, the gap between germline ends came to 14 bases. The V gene's germline CDR1 is MNHEY and CDR2 SVGEGT. The CDR3: CASSYRPGTYSYNEQFF. The CDR3 DNA reads as TGTGCCAGCAGTTACCGGCCCGGGACATACTCCTACAATGAGCAGTTCTTC.

This clonotype came up a few times. The chain links TRBV12-3 or TRBV12-4 to TRBJ2-3; D uncertain. The CDR3 sequence is 13 residues long. The ends were cut back, 6 bases at V and 0 bases at J, with 7 bases in the middle. CDR3 region: CASSLTSTDTQYF. CDR3 DNA sequence: TGTGCCAGCAGCCTCACTAGCACAGATACGCAGTATTTT.

The DNA of the CDR3 is TGTGCCAGCAGCGAGAGAGGGGAGGCCCACAATGAGCAGTTCTTC. Amino acids: CASSERGEAHNEQFF. The rearrangement links TRBV9 to TRBJ2-1; maybe TRBD2 (6 bases). Looked up from germline, CDR1 is SGDLS and CDR2 is YYNGEE. Between the trimmed V and J ends, which lost 3 bases and 5 bases, there was a span of 15 bases. This CDR3 has 15 residues. The complete variable domain, with remaining parts taken from reference TRBV9 and TRBJ2-1, reads DSGVTQTPKHLITATGQRVTLRCSPRSGDLSVYWYQQSLDQGLQFLIQYYNGEERAKGNILERFSAQQFPDLHSELNLSSLELGDSALYFCASSERGEAHNEQFFGPGTRLTVL.